These T cell receptor beta chains were read from a single sample in a study of cytomegalovirus exposure and HLA in healthy donors. Only in-frame clones appear in the TCRdb table, and some are missing; sequencing was by immunoSEQ multiplex PCR. This repertoire includes under 45,000 clones. Sequencing was carried out using PBMCs. The receptors were sampled from a male donor in good health and CMV-seronegative. CDR3s include the opening cysteine and the closing phenylalanine or tryptophan. The D gene is left open where the match is weak.

D gene	J gene	V gene	CDR3 DNA	CDR3 protein
TRBD2	TRBJ2-5	TRBV18	TGTGCCAGCTCACCTCGGACTAGCTCGGGGCCTCTGTCAGAGACCCAGTACTTC	CASSPRTSSGPLSETQYF
TRBD1	TRBJ1-1	TRBV6-5	TGTGCCAGCAGTTACACCGTGGGACAGGGGGGAACTGAAGCTTTCTTT	CASSYTVGQGGTEAFF
-	TRBJ2-2	TRBV19	TGTGCCAGTAGTATACAAACCGGGGAGCTGTTTTTT	CASSIQTGELFF
TRBD1	TRBJ2-7	TRBV6-5	TGTGCCAGCAGTCCAGGGGGAGAGCAGTACTTC	CASSPGGEQYF
-	TRBJ1-1	TRBV5-4	TGTGCCAGCAGCGAGACAGGTTTGCTCACTGAAGCTTTCTTT	CASSETGLLTEAFF
TRBD1	TRBJ1-1	TRBV6-1	TGTGCCAGCAGTGAGACAGGGATCATGAACACTGAAGCTTTCTTT	CASSETGIMNTEAFF
-	TRBJ2-1	TRBV30	TGTGCCTGGAGTGTACTCGCGACAGAGCAGTTCTTC	CAWSVLATEQFF
TRBD2	TRBJ2-1	TRBV28	TGTGCCAGCAGTTTATGGGGGACTAGCGGGGATGAGCAGTTCTTC	CASSLWGTSGDEQFF
TRBD1	TRBJ1-5	TRBV27	TGTGCCAGCAGTTGGGCAGGGGGACCCCAGCATTTT	CASSWAGGPQHF
-	TRBJ2-2	TRBV29-1	TGCAGCGTTGAAGATCCTTTTAGAGGAGGGGACACCGGGGAGCTGTTTTTT	CSVEDPFRGGDTGELFF
-	TRBJ1-1	TRBV7-9	TGTGCCAGCGGGCACGGCCTGAACACTGAAGCTTTCTTT	CASGHGLNTEAFF
-	TRBJ2-7	TRBV5-4	TGTGCCAGCAGCTTGGAGCCCCCCTGGGGCCGCTCCTACGAGCAGTACTTC	CASSLEPPWGRSYEQYF
-	TRBJ2-7	TRBV5-5	TGTGCCAGCAGCTTGCAGGGAACTTTCTCCTACGAGCAGTACTTC	CASSLQGTFSYEQYF
-	TRBJ2-7	TRBV9	TGTGCCAGCAGCGCGGGGGACGGTTCCTACGAGCAGTACTTC	CASSAGDGSYEQYF
-	TRBJ1-2	TRBV19	TGTGCCGTTAGGACAGAGAACTATGGCTACACCTTC	CAVRTENYGYTF
TRBD1	TRBJ2-5	TRBV10-3	TGTGCCATCGAGAGGGGACAGGGGGGAGAGACCCAGTACTTC	CAIERGQGGETQYF
-	TRBJ1-6	TRBV19	TGTGCCAGTAGTATACGGACTTCCTATAATTCACCCCTCCACTTT	CASSIRTSYNSPLHF
TRBD1	TRBJ1-5	TRBV27	TGTGCCAGCAGTTACAGGGGGCTAAGCAATCAGCCCCAGCATTTT	CASSYRGLSNQPQHF
TRBD2	TRBJ2-7	TRBV19	TGTGCCAGTAGTATCCTCCCCGGGACTAGTTACTACGAGCAGTACTTC	CASSILPGTSYYEQYF
TRBD1	TRBJ2-7	TRBV4-1	TGCGCCAGCAGCCAAGTAAGGGACAGTTACTACGAGCAGTACTTC	CASSQVRDSYYEQYF
TRBD2	TRBJ2-7	TRBV27	TGTGCCTCCGGGGGACTAGCGGGGGATGAGCAGTACTTC	CASGGLAGDEQYF
-	TRBJ1-5	TRBV4-1	TGCGCCAGCAGCCAACTACAGGGAGGGAGCAATCAGCCCCAGCATTTT	CASSQLQGGSNQPQHF
-	TRBJ2-5	TRBV7-9	TGTGCCAGCAGCTTATCCTTTTCCCGAGAGACCCAGTACTTC	CASSLSFSRETQYF
TRBD1	TRBJ1-2	TRBV27	TGTGCCAGCAGCCAAAAGACAGGGGGCGACGGTGGCTACACCTTC	CASSQKTGGDGGYTF
TRBD2	TRBJ2-5	TRBV4-1	TGCGCCAGCAGCCAAGCCCCGGCAGGCGGGGGAGAGACCCAGTACTTC	CASSQAPAGGGETQYF
-	TRBJ2-1	TRBV9	TGTGCCAGCACCCCCGCACAGGGTTTGTCTATTCCGTTCTTC	CASTPAQGLSIPFF
TRBD1	TRBJ1-2	TRBV7-2	TGTGCCAGCAGCTTAGGACAGGGGGACTATGGCTACACCTTC	CASSLGQGDYGYTF
-	TRBJ2-7	TRBV5-8	TGTGCCAGCAGCTGGGGTGGAGGCTACGAGCAGTACTTC	CASSWGGGYEQYF
-	TRBJ1-5	TRBV6-1	TGTGCCAGCAGAACAGGCGTGAGCAATCAGCCCCAGCATTTT	CASRTGVSNQPQHF
-	TRBJ1-1	TRBV7-9	TGTGCCAGCAGCTTAGAGCCGGGAGGCACTGAAGCTTTCTTT	CASSLEPGGTEAFF
-	TRBJ1-4	TRBV6-6	TGTGCCAGCAGTTACCGAACAGGAGCAACTAATGAAAAACTGTTTTTT	CASSYRTGATNEKLFF
TRBD2	TRBJ2-1	TRBV11-3	TGTGCCAGCAGCTTTGGTTCGGTTAGCGGGGAGTCGGAGCAGTTCTTC	CASSFGSVSGESEQFF
-	TRBJ1-5	TRBV2	TGTGCCAGCAGTGAAGTCACGGGTCAGCCCCAGCATTTT	CASSEVTGQPQHF
TRBD1	TRBJ2-7	TRBV18	TGTGCCAGCTCAACCGGACAGGGGGGTTCGCAGTACTTC	CASSTGQGGSQYF
-	TRBJ2-3	TRBV5-1	TGCGCCAGCAGTGACGGGGGAGTTGGAGATACGCAGTATTTT	CASSDGGVGDTQYF
TRBD1	TRBJ1-2	TRBV9	TGTGCCAGCAGCGTAGGCAGGGGGCTCCCCCCGGATGGCTACACCTTC	CASSVGRGLPPDGYTF
-	TRBJ2-3	TRBV28	TGTGCCAGCAGCACGCCGACAGGTACCAAGATGGATACGCAGTATTTT	CASSTPTGTKMDTQYF
-	TRBJ2-1	TRBV7-9	TGTGCCAGCAGTAACTTAGCAGCCAATGAGCAGTTCTTC	CASSNLAANEQFF
TRBD1	TRBJ2-7	TRBV11-2	TGTGCCAGCAGCTCATTACGGGACAGCTACGAGCAGTACTTC	CASSSLRDSYEQYF
TRBD2	TRBJ2-5	TRBV5-8	TGTGCCAGCAGCCCCCACCGGGGGGGCAGAGAGACCCAGTACTTC	CASSPHRGGRETQYF
-	TRBJ1-3	TRBV10-2	TGCGCCAGCAGCCAAGACAGTAGCTCTGGAAACACCATATATTTT	CASSQDSSSGNTIYF
TRBD1	TRBJ1-2	TRBV4-1	TGCGCCAGCAGCCATGAGGACAGGTCCCTGAGTGGCTACACCTTC	CASSHEDRSLSGYTF
-	TRBJ1-5	TRBV19	TGTGCCAGTACCGGGGGAGCATATCAGCCCCAGCATTTT	CASTGGAYQPQHF
TRBD1	TRBJ1-2	TRBV29-1	TGCAGCGTCACTGACAGGGAGAGCAACTATGGCTACACCTTC	CSVTDRESNYGYTF
-	TRBJ1-2	TRBV27	TGTGCCAGCAGTAGGACGCGGGCAGCCGAAATCTATGGCTACACCTTC	CASSRTRAAEIYGYTF
TRBD1	TRBJ2-1	TRBV29-1	TGCAGCGTTGAAGATTTGCAGGGGGCACATGAGCAGTTCTTC	CSVEDLQGAHEQFF
TRBD1	TRBJ2-7	TRBV5-1	TGCGCCAGCAGCTTGGAACGATGGGACAGGAGAACCTACGAGCAGTACTTC	CASSLERWDRRTYEQYF
-	TRBJ1-1	TRBV7-8	TGTGCCAGCAGCCCGGGAGTGGGGGACACTGAAGCTTTCTTT	CASSPGVGDTEAFF
TRBD1	TRBJ2-1	TRBV9	TGTGCCAGCAGCGTAGTGGGACAGACCAATGAGCAGTTCTTC	CASSVVGQTNEQFF
-	TRBJ2-7	TRBV2	TGTGCCAGCAGGGCTCAGGGACTTTACGAGCAGTACTTC	CASRAQGLYEQYF
TRBD1	TRBJ2-6	TRBV6-4	TGTGCCAGCAGGCCCGGGACAGGGTATGGGGCCAACGTCCTGACTTTC	CASRPGTGYGANVLTF
-	TRBJ2-7	TRBV21-1	TGTGCCTGCCGGGGAGATCACGAGCAGTACTTC	CACRGDHEQYF
-	TRBJ1-2	TRBV23-1	TGCGCCAGCAGTCAATTATCTGGTGGAGGGGATAACTATGGCTACACCTTC	CASSQLSGGGDNYGYTF
-	TRBJ2-2	TRBV27	TGTGCCAGCAGGGGCAGCCCGAACACCGGGGAGCTGTTTTTT	CASRGSPNTGELFF